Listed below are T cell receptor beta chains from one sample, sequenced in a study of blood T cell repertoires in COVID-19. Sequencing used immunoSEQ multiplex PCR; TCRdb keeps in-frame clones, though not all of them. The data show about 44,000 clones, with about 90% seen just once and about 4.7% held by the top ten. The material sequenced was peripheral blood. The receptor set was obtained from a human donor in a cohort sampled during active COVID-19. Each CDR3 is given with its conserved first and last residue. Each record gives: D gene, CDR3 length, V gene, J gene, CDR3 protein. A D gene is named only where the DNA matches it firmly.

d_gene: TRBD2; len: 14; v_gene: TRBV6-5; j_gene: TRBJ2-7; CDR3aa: CASIHSGRFYEQYF
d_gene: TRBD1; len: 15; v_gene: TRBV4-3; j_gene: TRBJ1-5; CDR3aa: CASSQGTGSGQPQHF
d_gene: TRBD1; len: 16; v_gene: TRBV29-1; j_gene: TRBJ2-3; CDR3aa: CSVEDLGQGVSDTQYF
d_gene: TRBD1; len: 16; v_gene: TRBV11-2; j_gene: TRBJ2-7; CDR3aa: CASSLKTGTGGWEQYF
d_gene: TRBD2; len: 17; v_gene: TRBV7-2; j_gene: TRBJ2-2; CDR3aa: CASSPQPGLAGGGELFF
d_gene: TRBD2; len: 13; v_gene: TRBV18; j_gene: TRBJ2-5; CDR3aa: CASSPGTKETQYF
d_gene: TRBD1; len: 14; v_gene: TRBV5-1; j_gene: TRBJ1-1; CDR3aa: CASSNPGTGFEAFF
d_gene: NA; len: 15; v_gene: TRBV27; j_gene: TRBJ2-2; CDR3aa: CASSFLSFGTGELFF
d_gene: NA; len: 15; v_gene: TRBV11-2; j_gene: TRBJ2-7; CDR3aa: CASSVRDSEFREQYF
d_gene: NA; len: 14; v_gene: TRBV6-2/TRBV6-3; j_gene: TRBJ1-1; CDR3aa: CASSYLRVNTEAFF
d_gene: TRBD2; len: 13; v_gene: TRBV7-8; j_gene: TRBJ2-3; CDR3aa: CASRTGGADTQYF
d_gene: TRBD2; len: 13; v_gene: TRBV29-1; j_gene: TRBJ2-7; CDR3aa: CSVVPGGSYEQYF
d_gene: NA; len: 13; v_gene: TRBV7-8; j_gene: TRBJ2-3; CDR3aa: CASSRTSTDTQYF
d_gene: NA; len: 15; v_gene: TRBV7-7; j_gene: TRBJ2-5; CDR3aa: CASSLGGSFRETQYF
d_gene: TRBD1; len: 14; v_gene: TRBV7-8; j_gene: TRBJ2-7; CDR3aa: CASGDRGTLYEQYF
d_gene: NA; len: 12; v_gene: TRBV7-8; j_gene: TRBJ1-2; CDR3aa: CASSLTAGAYTF
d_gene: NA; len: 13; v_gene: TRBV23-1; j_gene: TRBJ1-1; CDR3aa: CASSRGRRTEAFF
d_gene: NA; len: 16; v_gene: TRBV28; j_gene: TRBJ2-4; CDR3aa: CASRKGDDLAKNIQYF
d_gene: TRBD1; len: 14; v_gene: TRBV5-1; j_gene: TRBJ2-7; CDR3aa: CASSIAGTVYEQYF
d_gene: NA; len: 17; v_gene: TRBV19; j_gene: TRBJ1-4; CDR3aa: CASSISMGRMTNEKLFF
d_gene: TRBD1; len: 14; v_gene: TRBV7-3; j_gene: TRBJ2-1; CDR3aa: CASSWTGTGDEQFF
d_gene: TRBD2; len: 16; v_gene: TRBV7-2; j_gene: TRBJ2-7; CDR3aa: CASSLGGVGSIYEQYF
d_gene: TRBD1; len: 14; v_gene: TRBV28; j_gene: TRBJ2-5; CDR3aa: CASSTDRVRETQYF
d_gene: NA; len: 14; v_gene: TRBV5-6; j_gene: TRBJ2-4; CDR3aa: CASSPGGAKNIQYF
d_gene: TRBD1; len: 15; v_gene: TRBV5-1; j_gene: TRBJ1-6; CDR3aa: CASSNRGEENSPLHF
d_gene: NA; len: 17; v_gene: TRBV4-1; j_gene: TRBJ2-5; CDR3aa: CASSQDGPALGGETQYF
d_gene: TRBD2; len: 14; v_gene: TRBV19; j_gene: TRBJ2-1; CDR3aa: CASAGEGQWNEQFF
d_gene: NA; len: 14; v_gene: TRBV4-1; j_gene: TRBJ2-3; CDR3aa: CASSPLQGTDTQYF
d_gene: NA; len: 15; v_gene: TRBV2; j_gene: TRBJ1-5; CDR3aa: CASSERSTRNQPQHF
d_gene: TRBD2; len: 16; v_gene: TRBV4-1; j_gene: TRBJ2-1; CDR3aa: CASSSQRDPRRDEQFF
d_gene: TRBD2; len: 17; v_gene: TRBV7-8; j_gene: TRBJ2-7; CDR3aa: CASSLESGTSVSYEQYF
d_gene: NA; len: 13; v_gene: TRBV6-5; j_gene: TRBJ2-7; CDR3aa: CASSLARAYEQYF
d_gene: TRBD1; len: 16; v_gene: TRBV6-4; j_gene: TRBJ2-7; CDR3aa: CASRDQEDRGDYEQYF
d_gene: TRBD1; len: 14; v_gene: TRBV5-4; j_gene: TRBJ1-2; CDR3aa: CASSFDHQGGGYTF
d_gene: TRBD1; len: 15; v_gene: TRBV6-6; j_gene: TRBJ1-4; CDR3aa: CASRDPGGINEKLFF